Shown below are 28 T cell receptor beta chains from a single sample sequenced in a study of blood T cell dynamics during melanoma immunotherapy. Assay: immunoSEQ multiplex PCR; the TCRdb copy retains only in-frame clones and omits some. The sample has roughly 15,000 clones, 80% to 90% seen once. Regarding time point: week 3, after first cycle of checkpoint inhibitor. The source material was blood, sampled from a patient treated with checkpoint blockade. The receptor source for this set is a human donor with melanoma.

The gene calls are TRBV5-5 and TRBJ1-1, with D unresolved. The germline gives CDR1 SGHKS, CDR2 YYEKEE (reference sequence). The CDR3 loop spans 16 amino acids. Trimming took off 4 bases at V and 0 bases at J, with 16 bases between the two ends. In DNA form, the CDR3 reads TGTGCCAGCAGCCCCTCGAGGGCCCAACTGAACACTGAAGCTTTCTTT. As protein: CASSPSRAQLNTEAFF. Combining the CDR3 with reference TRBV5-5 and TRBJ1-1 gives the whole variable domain DAGVTQSPTHLIKTRGQQVTLRCSPISGHKSVSWYQQVLGQGPQFIFQYYEKEERGRGNFPDRFSARQFPNYSSELNVNALLLGDSALYLCASSPSRAQLNTEAFFGQGTRLTVV.

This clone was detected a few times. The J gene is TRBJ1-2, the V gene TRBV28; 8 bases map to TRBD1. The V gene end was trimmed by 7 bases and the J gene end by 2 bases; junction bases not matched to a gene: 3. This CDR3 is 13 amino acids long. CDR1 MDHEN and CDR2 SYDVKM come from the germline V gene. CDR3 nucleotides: TGTGCCAGCACTCGACAGGGGAACTATGGCTACACCTTC. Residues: CASTRQGNYGYTF.

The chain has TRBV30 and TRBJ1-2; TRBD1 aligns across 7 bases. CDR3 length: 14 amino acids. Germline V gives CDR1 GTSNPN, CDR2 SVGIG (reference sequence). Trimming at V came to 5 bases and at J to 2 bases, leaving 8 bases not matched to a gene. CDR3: CAWEDGTANYGYTF. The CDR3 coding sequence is TGTGCCTGGGAAGACGGGACAGCAAACTATGGCTACACCTTC.

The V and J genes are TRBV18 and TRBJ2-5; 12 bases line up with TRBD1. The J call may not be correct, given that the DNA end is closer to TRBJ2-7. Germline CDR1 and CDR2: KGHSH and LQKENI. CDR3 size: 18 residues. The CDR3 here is CASSPPGTGGILGYEQYF. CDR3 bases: TGTGCCAGCTCACCACCCGGGACAGGGGGCATATTGGGCTACGAGCAGTACTTC.

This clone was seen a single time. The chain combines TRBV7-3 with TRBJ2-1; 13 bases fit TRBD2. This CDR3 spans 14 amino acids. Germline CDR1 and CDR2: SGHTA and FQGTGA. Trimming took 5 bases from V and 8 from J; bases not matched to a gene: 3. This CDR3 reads CASSVLAGGHEQFF. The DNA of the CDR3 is TGTGCCAGCAGCGTACTAGCGGGAGGGCATGAGCAGTTCTTC.

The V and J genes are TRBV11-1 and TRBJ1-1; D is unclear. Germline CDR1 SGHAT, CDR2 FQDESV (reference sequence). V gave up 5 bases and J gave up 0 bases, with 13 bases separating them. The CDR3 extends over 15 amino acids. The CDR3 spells CASSPLLAMNTEAFF. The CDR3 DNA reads TGTGCCAGCAGCCCCCTCCTGGCCATGAACACTGAAGCTTTCTTT. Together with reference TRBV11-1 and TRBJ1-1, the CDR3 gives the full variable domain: EAEVAQSPRYKITEKSQAVAFWCDPISGHATLYWYRQILGQGPELLVQFQDESVVDDSQLPKDRFSAERLKGVDSTLKIQPAELGDSAMYLCASSPLLAMNTEAFFGQGTRLTVV.

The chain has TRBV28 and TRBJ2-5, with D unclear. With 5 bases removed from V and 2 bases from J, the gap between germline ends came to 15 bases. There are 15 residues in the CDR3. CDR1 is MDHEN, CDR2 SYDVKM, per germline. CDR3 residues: CASSLTLRWQETQYF. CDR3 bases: TGTGCCAGCAGTCTCACCTTGCGATGGCAAGAGACCCAGTACTTC.

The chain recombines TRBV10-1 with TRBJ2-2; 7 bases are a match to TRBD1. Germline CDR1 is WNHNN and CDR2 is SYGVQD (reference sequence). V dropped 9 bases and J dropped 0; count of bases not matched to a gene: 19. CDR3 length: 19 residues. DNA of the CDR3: TGCGCCAGATCTCGACAGGGCGACAAACGAAACCCGAACACCGGGGAGCTGTTTTTT. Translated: CARSRQGDKRNPNTGELFF.

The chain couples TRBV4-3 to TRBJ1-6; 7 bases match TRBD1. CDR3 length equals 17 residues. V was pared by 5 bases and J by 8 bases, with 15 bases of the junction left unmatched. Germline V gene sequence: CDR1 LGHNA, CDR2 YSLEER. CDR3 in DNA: TGCGCCAGCAGCTTAGAGACAGGGTCGCTAGGGGATTCACCCCTCCACTTT. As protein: CASSLETGSLGDSPLHF.

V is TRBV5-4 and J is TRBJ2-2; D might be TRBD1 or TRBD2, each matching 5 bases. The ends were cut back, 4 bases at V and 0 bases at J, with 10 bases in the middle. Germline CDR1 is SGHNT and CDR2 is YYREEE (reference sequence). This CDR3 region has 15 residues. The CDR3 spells CASSRGPTNTGELFF. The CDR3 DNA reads TGTGCCAGCAGCAGGGGACCAACGAACACCGGGGAGCTGTTTTTT.

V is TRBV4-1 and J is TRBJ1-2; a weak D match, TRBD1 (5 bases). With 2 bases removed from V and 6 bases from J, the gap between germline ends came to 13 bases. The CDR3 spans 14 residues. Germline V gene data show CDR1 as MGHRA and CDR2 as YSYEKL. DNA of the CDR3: TGCGCCAGCAGCCAAAACCAAGGGACGGATGGCTACACCTTC. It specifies CASSQNQGTDGYTF.

The CDR3 DNA follows: TGTGCCAGTAGTACCCGTAGCGGCCCCTACGAGCAGTACTTC. This codes for CASSTRSGPYEQYF. The chain recombines TRBV19 with TRBJ2-5, with TRBD2 as a possible D gene (6 bases). The tail of the sequence fits TRBJ2-7 better, so the J call may be wrong. Germline values: CDR1 LNHDA, CDR2 SQIVND (reference sequence). This CDR3 has 14 residues.

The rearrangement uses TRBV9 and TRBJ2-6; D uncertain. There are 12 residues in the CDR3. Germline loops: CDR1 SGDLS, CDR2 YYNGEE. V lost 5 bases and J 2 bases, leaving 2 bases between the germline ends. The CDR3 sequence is CASSAGANVLTF. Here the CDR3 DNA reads TGTGCCAGCAGTGCTGGGGCCAACGTCCTGACTTTC.

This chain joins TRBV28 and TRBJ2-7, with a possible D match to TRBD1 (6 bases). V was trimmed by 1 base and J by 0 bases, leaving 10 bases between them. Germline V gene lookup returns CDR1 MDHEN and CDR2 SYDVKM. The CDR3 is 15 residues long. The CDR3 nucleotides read TGTGCCAGCAGTTTATCGGGACACCCCTCCTACGAGCAGTACTTC. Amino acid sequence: CASSLSGHPSYEQYF.

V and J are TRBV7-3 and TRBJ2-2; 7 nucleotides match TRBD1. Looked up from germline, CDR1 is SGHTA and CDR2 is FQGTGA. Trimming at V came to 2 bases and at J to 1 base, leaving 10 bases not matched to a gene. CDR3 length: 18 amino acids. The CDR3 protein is CASSLYGTETLNTGELFF. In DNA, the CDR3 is TGTGCCAGCAGCTTATACGGGACAGAGACATTGAACACCGGGGAGCTGTTTTTT.

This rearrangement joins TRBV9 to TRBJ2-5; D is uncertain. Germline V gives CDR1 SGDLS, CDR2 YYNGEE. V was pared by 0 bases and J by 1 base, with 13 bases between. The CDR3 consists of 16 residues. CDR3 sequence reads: CASSVVDGGPQETQYF. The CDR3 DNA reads TGTGCCAGCAGCGTAGTCGATGGTGGGCCCCAAGAGACCCAGTACTTC.

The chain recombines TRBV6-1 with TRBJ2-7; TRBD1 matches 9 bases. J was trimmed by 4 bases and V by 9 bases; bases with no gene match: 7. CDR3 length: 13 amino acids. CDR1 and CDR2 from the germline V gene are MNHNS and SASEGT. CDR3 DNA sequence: TGTGCCAGTAGTACAGGGGGCGGGTACGAGCAGTACTTC. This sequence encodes CASSTGGGYEQYF.

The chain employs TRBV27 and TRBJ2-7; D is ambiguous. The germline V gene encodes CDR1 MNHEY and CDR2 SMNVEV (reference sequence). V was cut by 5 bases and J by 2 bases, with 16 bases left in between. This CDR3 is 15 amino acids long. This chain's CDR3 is CASSPSGPDPYEQYF. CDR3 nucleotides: TGTGCCAGCAGTCCTAGTGGGCCAGACCCCTACGAGCAGTACTTC.

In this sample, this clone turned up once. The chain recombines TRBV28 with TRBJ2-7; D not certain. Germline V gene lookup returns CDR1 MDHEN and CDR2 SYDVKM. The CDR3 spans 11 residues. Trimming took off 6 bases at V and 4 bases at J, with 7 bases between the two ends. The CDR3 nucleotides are TGTGCCAGCAGGCCCCAATACGAGCAGTACTTC. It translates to CASRPQYEQYF.

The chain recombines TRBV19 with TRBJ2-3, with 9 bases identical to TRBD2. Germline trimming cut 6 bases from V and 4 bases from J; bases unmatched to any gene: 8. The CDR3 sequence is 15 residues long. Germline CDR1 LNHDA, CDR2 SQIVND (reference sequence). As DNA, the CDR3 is TGTGCCAGTAGGCAACTAGCGGGCGGGGCAGATACGCAGTATTTT. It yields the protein CASRQLAGGADTQYF.

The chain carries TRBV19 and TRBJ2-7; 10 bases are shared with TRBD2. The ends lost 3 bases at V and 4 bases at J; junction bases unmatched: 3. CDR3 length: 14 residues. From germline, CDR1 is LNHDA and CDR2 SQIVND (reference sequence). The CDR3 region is CASSMSGRAYEQYF. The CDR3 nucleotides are TGTGCCAGTAGTATGAGCGGGAGGGCTTACGAGCAGTACTTC.

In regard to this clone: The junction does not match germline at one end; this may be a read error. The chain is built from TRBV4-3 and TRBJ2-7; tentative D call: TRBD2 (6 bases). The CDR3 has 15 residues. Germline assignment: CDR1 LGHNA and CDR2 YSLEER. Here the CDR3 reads CANSQGGDATYEQYF. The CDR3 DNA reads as TGCGCCAACAGCCAAGGCGGGGACGCAACCTACGAGCAGTACTTC.

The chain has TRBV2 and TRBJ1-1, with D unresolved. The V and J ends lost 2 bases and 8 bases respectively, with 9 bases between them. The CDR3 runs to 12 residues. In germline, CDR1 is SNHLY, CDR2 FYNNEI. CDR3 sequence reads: CASSEWQPEAFF. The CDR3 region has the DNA TGTGCCAGCAGTGAATGGCAGCCAGAAGCTTTCTTT.

CDR3 sequence: CASSQGNGRDHPTSYNEQFF. Written as DNA, the CDR3 is TGCGCCAGCTCCCAAGGAAACGGGCGGGACCACCCCACTTCCTACAATGAGCAGTTCTTC. The chain couples TRBV4-3 to TRBJ2-1; possible D gene TRBD2, 6 bases. V lost 8 bases and J 1 base, leaving 30 bases between the germline ends. Germline V gives CDR1 LGHNA, CDR2 YSLEER. This CDR3 has 20 residues.

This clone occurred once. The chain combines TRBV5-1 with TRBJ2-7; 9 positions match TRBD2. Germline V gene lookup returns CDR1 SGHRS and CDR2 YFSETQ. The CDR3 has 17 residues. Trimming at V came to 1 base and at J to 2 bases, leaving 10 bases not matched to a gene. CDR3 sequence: CASSLNSGSALAYEQYF. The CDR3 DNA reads TGCGCCAGCAGCTTGAATAGCGGGAGTGCTTTGGCCTACGAGCAGTACTTC.

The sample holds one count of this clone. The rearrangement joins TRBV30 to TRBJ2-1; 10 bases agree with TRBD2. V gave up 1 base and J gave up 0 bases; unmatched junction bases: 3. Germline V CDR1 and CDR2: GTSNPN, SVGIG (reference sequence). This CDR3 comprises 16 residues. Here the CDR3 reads CAWSGTSGSSYNEQFF. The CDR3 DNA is TGTGCCTGGAGTGGGACTAGCGGTAGCTCCTACAATGAGCAGTTCTTC.

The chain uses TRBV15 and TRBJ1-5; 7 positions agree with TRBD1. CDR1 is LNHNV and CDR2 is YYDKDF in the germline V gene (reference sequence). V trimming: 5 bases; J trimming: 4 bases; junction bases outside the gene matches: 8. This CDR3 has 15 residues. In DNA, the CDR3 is TGTGCCACCAGCTACGGGACAGTTAAAAATCAGCCCCAGCATTTT. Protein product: CATSYGTVKNQPQHF.

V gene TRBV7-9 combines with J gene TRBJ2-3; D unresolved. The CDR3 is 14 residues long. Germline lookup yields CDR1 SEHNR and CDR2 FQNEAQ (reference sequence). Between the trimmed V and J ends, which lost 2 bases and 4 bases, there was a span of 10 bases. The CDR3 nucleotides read TGTGCCAGCAGCTTAATGGGCCTTTCAGATACGCAGTATTTT. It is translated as CASSLMGLSDTQYF.